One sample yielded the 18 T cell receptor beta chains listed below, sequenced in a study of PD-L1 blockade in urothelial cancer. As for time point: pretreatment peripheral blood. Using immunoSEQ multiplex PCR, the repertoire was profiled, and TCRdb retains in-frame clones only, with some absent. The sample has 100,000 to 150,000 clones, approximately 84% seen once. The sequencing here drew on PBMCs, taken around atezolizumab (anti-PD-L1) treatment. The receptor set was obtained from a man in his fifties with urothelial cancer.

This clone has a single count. The CDR3 DNA is TGTGCCAGCTCACCGAAGACAGTTAGCTATGGCTACACCTTC. Residues: CASSPKTVSYGYTF. This chain connects TRBV18 to TRBJ1-2, with D tentatively TRBD1 (5 bases). CDR1 KGHSH and CDR2 LQKENI come from the germline V gene. Deletions cut 3 bases from V and 4 bases from J, with 12 bases between. CDR3 length: 14 amino acids.

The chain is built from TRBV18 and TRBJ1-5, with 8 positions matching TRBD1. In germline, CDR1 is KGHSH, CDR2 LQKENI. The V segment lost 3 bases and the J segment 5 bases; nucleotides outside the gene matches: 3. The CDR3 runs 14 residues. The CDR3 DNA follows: TGTGCCAGCTCACCCGGGACAGGATATCAGCCCCAGCATTTT. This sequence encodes CASSPGTGYQPQHF.

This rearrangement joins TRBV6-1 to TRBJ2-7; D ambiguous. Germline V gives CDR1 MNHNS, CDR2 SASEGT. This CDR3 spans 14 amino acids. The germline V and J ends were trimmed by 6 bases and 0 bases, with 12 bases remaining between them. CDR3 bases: TGTGCCAGCAGCGTTACTATTCCCTCCTACGAGCAGTACTTC. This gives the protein CASSVTIPSYEQYF.

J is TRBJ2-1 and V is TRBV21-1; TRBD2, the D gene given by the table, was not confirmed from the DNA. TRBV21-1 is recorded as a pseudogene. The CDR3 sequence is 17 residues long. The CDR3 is CASSKAPPGLVYNEQFF. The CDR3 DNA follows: TGTGCCAGCAGCAAAGCTCCTCCGGGACTAGTCTACAATGAGCAGTTCTTC.

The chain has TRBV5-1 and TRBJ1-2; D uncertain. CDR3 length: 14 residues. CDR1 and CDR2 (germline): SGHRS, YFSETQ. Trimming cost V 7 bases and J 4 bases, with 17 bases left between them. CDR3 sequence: CASGRDLESYGYTF. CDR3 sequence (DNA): TGCGCCAGCGGGAGGGATCTAGAGTCCTATGGCTACACCTTC.

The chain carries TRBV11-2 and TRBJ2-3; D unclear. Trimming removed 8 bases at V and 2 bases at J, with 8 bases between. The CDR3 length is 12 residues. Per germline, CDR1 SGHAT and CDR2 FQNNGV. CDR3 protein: CASSRSTDTQYF. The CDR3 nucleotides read TGTGCCAGCTCTAGGTCCACAGATACGCAGTATTTT.

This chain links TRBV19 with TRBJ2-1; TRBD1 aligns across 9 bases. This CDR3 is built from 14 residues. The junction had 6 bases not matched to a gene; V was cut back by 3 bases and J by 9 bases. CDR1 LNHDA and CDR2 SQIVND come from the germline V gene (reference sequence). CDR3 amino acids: CASSMGQGWGEQFF. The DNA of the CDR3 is TGTGCCAGTAGTATGGGACAGGGTTGGGGTGAGCAGTTCTTC.

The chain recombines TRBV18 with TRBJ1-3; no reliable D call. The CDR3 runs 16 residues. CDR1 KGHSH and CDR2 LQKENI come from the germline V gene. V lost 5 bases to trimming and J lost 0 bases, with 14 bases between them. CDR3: CASSATAASSGNTIYF. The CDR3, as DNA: TGTGCCAGCTCAGCCACCGCAGCTAGCTCTGGAAACACCATATATTTT.

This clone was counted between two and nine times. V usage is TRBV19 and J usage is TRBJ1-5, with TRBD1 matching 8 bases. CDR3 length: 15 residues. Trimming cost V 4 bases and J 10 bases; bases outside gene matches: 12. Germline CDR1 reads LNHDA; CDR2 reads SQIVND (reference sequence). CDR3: CASSTVRQGKEPQHF. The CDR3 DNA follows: TGTGCCAGTAGTACAGTTCGACAGGGGAAAGAACCCCAGCATTTT.

The CDR3 region has the DNA TGTGCCAGTGCCTCCTTGACAGGGGCGCATGGCTACACCTTC. It specifies CASASLTGAHGYTF. This chain links TRBV19 with TRBJ1-2; 8 bases line up with TRBD1. Germline trimming cut 8 bases from V and 6 bases from J; bases unmatched to any gene: 11. CDR3 length equals 14 residues. The germline V gene has CDR1 LNHDA and CDR2 SQIVND (reference sequence).

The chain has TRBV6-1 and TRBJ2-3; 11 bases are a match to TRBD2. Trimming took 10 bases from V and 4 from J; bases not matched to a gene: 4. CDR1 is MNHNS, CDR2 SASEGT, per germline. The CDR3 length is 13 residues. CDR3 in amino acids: CATLAGVADTQYF. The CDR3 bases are TGTGCCACACTAGCGGGAGTGGCAGATACGCAGTATTTT.

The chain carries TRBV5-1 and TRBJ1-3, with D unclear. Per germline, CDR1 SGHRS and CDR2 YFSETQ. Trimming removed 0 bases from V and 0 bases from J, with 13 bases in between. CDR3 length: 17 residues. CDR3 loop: CASSLGITPSSGNTIYF. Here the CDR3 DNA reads TGCGCCAGCAGCTTGGGAATAACCCCGAGCTCTGGAAACACCATATATTTT.

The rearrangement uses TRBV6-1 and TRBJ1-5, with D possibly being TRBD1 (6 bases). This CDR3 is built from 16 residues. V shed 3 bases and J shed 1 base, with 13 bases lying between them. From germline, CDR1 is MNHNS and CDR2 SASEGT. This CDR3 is CASSENGGRSNQPQHF. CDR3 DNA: TGTGCCAGCAGTGAGAATGGGGGCAGAAGCAATCAGCCCCAGCATTTT.

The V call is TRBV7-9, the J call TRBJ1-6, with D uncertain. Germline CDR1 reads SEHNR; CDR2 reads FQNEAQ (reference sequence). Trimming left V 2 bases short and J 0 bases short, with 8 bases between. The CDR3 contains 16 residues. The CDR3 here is CASSLISSSYNSPLHF. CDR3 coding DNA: TGTGCCAGCAGCTTAATATCGAGCTCCTATAATTCACCCCTCCACTTT.

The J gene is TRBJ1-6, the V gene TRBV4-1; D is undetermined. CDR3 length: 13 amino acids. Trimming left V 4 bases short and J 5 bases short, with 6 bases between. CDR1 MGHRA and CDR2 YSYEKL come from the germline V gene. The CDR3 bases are TGCGCCAGCAGCCTACGAGATAATTCACCCCTCCACTTT. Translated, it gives CASSLRDNSPLHF.

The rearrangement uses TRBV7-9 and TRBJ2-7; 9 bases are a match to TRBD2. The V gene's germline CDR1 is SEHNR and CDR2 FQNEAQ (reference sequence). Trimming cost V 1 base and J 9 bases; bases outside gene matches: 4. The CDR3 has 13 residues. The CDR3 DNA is TGTGCCAGCAGCTTAGGAGGCGGGAGGGGGCAGTACTTC. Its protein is CASSLGGGRGQYF.

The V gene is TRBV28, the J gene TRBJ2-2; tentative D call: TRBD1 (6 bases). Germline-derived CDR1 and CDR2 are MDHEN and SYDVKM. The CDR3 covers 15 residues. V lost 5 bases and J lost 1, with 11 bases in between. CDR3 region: CASSRGQWNTGELFF. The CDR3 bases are TGTGCCAGCAGTCGTGGACAGTGGAACACCGGGGAGCTGTTTTTT.

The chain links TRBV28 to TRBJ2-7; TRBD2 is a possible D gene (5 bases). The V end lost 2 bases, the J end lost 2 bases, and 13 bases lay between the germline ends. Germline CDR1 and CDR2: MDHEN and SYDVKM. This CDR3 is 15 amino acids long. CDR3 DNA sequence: TGTGCCAGCAGTTTAGTTAGCGCGCCAACCTACGAGCAGTACTTC. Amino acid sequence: CASSLVSAPTYEQYF. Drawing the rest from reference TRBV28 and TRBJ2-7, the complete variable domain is DVKVTQSSRYLVKRTGEKVFLECVQDMDHENMFWYRQDPGLGLRLIYFSYDVKMKEKGDIPEGYSVSREKKERFSLILESASTNQTSMYLCASSLVSAPTYEQYFGPGTRLTVT.